This record concerns one T cell receptor beta chain sequence. An end of the junction does not agree with germline; a read error may underlie this. Germline CDR1 MNHEY, CDR2 SVGAGI. The CDR3 is 13 residues long. No cell sorting was done before RNA was extracted from the tissue. This non-tumor lung sample came from over 3 cm beyond the tumor edge. This specimen comes from a study of tumor and adjacent non-tumor tissue in lung cancer. The library came from three nested PCR rounds adapted from ARM-PCR protocols. A single record per CDR3 protein comes from TCRdb applying MiXCR to the multiplex PCR reads. This sample has more than 45,000 distinct CDR3 sequences; around 67% occur once, and the top ten carry 30%.

This receptor was identified in a woman aged 70-85 years with non-small cell lung cancer. The source material was distant non-tumor lung tissue. The chain recombines TRBV6-5 with TRBJ1-1; D is unresolved. CDR3 in DNA: TGTGCCAGCGGTAGGGATGTGAATACTGAAGCTTTCTTT. Encoded protein: CASGRDVNTEAFF.